The present T cell receptor beta chain was sequenced within a study of T cells in Graves' hyperthyroidism and ophthalmopathy. Overall study results and limits: Among thyroid clonotypes expanded above 0.001, most also appeared in blood. Before onset, ophthalmopathy was predicted by the model a median around 6.2 months earlier.

Uncontrolled infection, other autoimmune disease, pregnancy or lactation disqualified patients from enrolment. The diagnostic basis comprised clinical symptoms, serum thyroxine and TRAb, thyroid ultrasound and orbital computed tomography. The table lists this clonotype with a count of one. Its matching antigen is unknown. The TCR beta CDR3 regions underwent amplification using RNA transcripts as the source. TCR CDR3 regions were first amplified by RT-PCR with HTBI primers. Each CDR3 protein is one row after TCRdb ran MiXCR on the multiplex PCR reads. Here the sample spans roughly 500,000 distinct CDR3 sequences, 40% to 50% being singletons. The clonotype comes from an adult woman with Graves' disease, either hyperthyroidism or ophthalmopathy (not recorded which). Sequencing was carried out using peripheral blood or thyroid tissue (not recorded which).

CDR3: CASSYYTGEQYF. The DNA of the CDR3 is TGTGCCAGCAGTTACTACACCGGGGAGCAGTACTTC. The chain couples TRBV7-8 to TRBJ2-7; D gene uncertain. The CDR3 contains 12 residues. Per the germline V gene, CDR1 is SGHVS and CDR2 is FQNEAQ. Trimming took 6 bases from V and 7 from J, leaving 13 bases between them.